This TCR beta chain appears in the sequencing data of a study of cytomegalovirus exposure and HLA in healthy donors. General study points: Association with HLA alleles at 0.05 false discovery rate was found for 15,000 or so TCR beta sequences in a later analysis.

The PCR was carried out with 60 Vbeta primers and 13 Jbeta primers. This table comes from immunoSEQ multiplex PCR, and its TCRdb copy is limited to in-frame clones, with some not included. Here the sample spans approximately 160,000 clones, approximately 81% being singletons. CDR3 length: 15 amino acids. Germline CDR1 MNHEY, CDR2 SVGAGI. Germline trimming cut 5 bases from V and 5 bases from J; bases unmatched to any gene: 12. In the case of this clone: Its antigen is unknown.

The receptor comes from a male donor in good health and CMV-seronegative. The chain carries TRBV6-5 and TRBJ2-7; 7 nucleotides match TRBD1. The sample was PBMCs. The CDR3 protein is CASSTQLDRDHEQYF. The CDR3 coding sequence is TGTGCCAGCAGTACCCAACTAGACAGGGACCACGAGCAGTACTTC.